Below are 25 T cell receptor beta chains sequenced from a single sample in a study of shared clonotypes between healthy human individuals. Clones were sequenced by immunoSEQ multiplex PCR, and TCRdb holds only the in-frame ones, with some missing. The data hold some 2,500,000 clones, with about 90% observed a single time. The sample comprised naive CD4+ T cells from PBMCs. Subset defined: CD45RA+ positively selected. The source of these receptors is a man younger than 35 in good health. Some clones in this sample may be carry-over from other donors' samples.

In the case of this clone: Other nucleotide sequences from this sample produce the same CDR3. This chain uses TRBV29-1 with TRBJ2-5; weak D call: TRBD2 (6 bases). The CDR3 loop spans 12 amino acids. Between the trimmed V and J ends, which lost 4 bases and 1 base, there was a span of 7 bases. Germline assignment: CDR1 SQVTM and CDR2 ANQGSEA. As DNA, the CDR3 is TGCAGCGTTGGGGGGGTCCAAGAGACCCAGTACTTC. Translated: CSVGGVQETQYF.

This chain uses TRBV28 with TRBJ2-3; D is possibly TRBD2 (6 bases). Trimming took 10 bases from V and 5 from J, leaving 19 bases between them. The germline V gene has CDR1 MDHEN and CDR2 SYDVKM. This CDR3 comprises 14 residues. This CDR3 reads CATSRPGDVDTQYF. Here the CDR3 DNA reads TGTGCCACCTCCCGGCCGGGAGACGTAGATACGCAGTATTTT. Using reference TRBV28 and TRBJ2-3 for the parts outside the CDR3, the full variable domain is DVKVTQSSRYLVKRTGEKVFLECVQDMDHENMFWYRQDPGLGLRLIYFSYDVKMKEKGDIPEGYSVSREKKERFSLILESASTNQTSMYLCATSRPGDVDTQYFGPGTRLTVL.

Notes on this clone: Other DNA sequences in the same sample also yield this CDR3. The V gene is TRBV19, the J gene TRBJ1-1, with 7 bases that match TRBD1. Germline V CDR1 and CDR2: LNHDA, SQIVND (reference sequence). This CDR3 has 13 residues. V shed 4 bases, J shed 5 bases, and the junction held 4 bases outside the gene matches. The chain's CDR3 is CASSTYRGTEAFF. CDR3 in DNA: TGTGCCAGTAGTACTTACAGGGGAACTGAAGCTTTCTTT.

The chain couples TRBV7-3 to TRBJ2-7; TRBD2 might be the D (6 bases). The CDR3 runs 14 residues. CDR1 is SGHTA and CDR2 is FQGTGA in the germline V gene. V was pared by 5 bases and J by 0 bases, with 11 bases between. The CDR3 reads CASSPVAASYEQYF. The CDR3 DNA reads as TGTGCCAGCAGCCCCGTAGCGGCCTCCTACGAGCAGTACTTC.

This sequence joins TRBV7-2 and TRBJ2-7; maybe TRBD1 (6 bases). Per germline, CDR1 SGHTA and CDR2 FQGNSA. The CDR3 spans 13 residues. V was pared by 5 bases and J by 6 bases, with 14 bases between. The DNA for the CDR3 is TGTGCCAGCAGCATTAGACAGGTTCCCGAGCAGTACTTC. Protein: CASSIRQVPEQYF.

This chain connects TRBV4-3 to TRBJ2-1; possibly TRBD2 for D (6 bases). CDR1 LGHNA and CDR2 YSLEER come from the germline V gene. This CDR3 is built from 18 residues. Trimming pared 4 bases from V and 8 bases from J, leaving 27 bases between. The CDR3 DNA reads TGCGCCAGCAGCCTAACCCTTGGTAGCGGAGCCGGCGCTTATGAGCAGTTCTTC. Its translation: CASSLTLGSGAGAYEQFF.

The chain uses TRBV10-3 and TRBJ1-5, with D perhaps TRBD1 (5 bases). The V end lost 2 bases, the J end lost 7 bases, and 6 bases lay between the germline ends. The germline V gene encodes CDR1 ENHRY and CDR2 SYGVKD. CDR3 length equals 12 residues. DNA of the CDR3: TGTGCCATCAGTGAGGAGGGGCAGCCCCAGCATTTT. It translates to CAISEEGQPQHF.

The chain combines TRBV25-1 with TRBJ1-2, with 9 bases matching TRBD1. The trim removed 6 bases at V and 5 bases at J, leaving 7 bases unmatched. This CDR3 has 14 amino acids. Per the germline V gene, CDR1 is MGHDK and CDR2 is SYGVNS. The CDR3 protein is CASREGTGFYGYTF. DNA for the CDR3: TGTGCCAGCAGAGAAGGGACAGGGTTTTATGGCTACACCTTC.

CDR3 coding DNA: TGTGCCTGGAGTTTGCCCAGGGGAAATTCACCCCTCCACTTT. Its protein is CAWSLPRGNSPLHF. This chain joins TRBV30 and TRBJ1-6, with TRBD1 as a possible D gene (6 bases). Germline V gene data show CDR1 as GTSNPN and CDR2 as SVGIG (reference sequence). Trimming cost V 2 bases and J 7 bases, with 12 bases left between them. This CDR3 spans 14 amino acids.

The V and J genes are TRBV7-3 and TRBJ2-3; TRBD1 might be the D (6 bases). CDR1 is SGHTA and CDR2 is FQGTGA in the germline V gene. Trimming pared 2 bases from V and 1 base from J, leaving 13 bases between. The CDR3 is 16 residues long. The DNA for the CDR3 is TGTGCCAGCAGCTTATCTCCAGGGGCCGGCACAGATACGCAGTATTTT. Its translation is CASSLSPGAGTDTQYF. Using reference TRBV7-3 and TRBJ2-3 for the parts outside the CDR3, the full variable domain is GAGVSQTPSNKVTEKGKYVELRCDPISGHTALYWYRQSLGQGPEFLIYFQGTGAADDSGLPNDRFFAVRPEGSVSTLKIQRTERGDSAVYLCASSLSPGAGTDTQYFGPGTRLTVL.

The V and J genes are TRBV27 and TRBJ2-3; tentatively, D is TRBD1 or TRBD2 (8 bases each). This CDR3 comprises 16 residues. V was clipped by 5 bases and J by 7 bases, with 22 bases between them. The germline V gene encodes CDR1 MNHEY and CDR2 SMNVEV (reference sequence). CDR3 nucleotide sequence: TGTGCCAGCAGTCGAGATCAGGGGGCGGGGGGAAATACGCAGTATTTT. Protein sequence: CASSRDQGAGGNTQYF.

The chain joins TRBV18 to TRBJ2-7; 12 bases align to TRBD2. Germline V gives CDR1 KGHSH, CDR2 LQKENI. This CDR3 spans 16 amino acids. The junction had 8 bases not matched to a gene; V was cut back by 3 bases and J by 5 bases. In DNA, the CDR3 is TGTGCCAGCTCACCTACTCTAGCGGGAGGGATCAACGAGCAGTACTTC. Encoded protein: CASSPTLAGGINEQYF.

The chain carries TRBV21-1 and TRBJ2-7; the D segment call TRBD1 is taken from the table without a DNA check. TRBV21-1 is tagged as a pseudogene. The CDR3 length is 13 residues. The CDR3 is CASSSRTGSEQYF. The CDR3 DNA follows: TGTGCCAGCAGCTCCAGGACAGGTTCCGAGCAGTACTTC.

The chain couples TRBV7-8 to TRBJ2-7; 9 nucleotides line up with TRBD1. There are 15 residues in the CDR3. The J segment lost 9 bases and the V segment lost 5 bases, leaving 14 bases of the junction unmatched. In germline, CDR1 is SGHVS, CDR2 FQNEAQ. The CDR3 region has the DNA TGTGCCAGCAGCCCACCTACGGGGACGGGACAGGGGCAGTACTTC. Residues: CASSPPTGTGQGQYF.

The V gene is TRBV27, the J gene TRBJ2-7; the D is unclear. Germline V lookup: CDR1 MNHEY, CDR2 SMNVEV (reference sequence). The CDR3 extends over 15 amino acids. The V end was cut by 4 bases, the J end by 4 bases, with 17 bases between. CDR3 DNA sequence: TGTGCCAGCAGTTCCTACACCAACCGCGCATACGAGCAGTACTTC. Amino acids: CASSSYTNRAYEQYF.

This rearrangement joins TRBV2 to TRBJ2-5, with D perhaps assigned TRBD1 or TRBD2 (5 bases each). This CDR3 comprises 15 residues. V was trimmed by 6 bases and J by 9 bases, leaving 23 bases between them. CDR1 is SNHLY, CDR2 FYNNEI, per germline. The CDR3 DNA reads TGTGCCAGCAGCCCCACCGCTAGCCGACAAGGGGCCCAGTACTTC. Protein sequence: CASSPTASRQGAQYF.

V usage is TRBV7-9 and J usage is TRBJ1-1, with 7 bases that match TRBD1. The CDR3 covers 15 residues. Germline trimming cut 3 bases from V and 1 base from J; bases unmatched to any gene: 5. Germline CDR1 reads SEHNR; CDR2 reads FQNEAQ (reference sequence). CDR3 in amino acids: CASSFRDSKNTEAFF. Here the CDR3 DNA reads TGTGCCAGCAGCTTCCGGGACAGCAAGAACACTGAAGCTTTCTTT.

This clone was seen a single time. The chain couples TRBV5-4 to TRBJ2-2, with 10 bases aligning to TRBD2. The CDR3 spans 16 residues. Trimming removed 4 bases from V and 7 bases from J; junction bases left unmatched: 10. CDR1 SGHNT and CDR2 YYREEE come from the germline V gene (reference sequence). The CDR3 reads CASSRGLAGAGGELFF. DNA for the CDR3: TGTGCCAGCAGCCGGGGGCTAGCGGGAGCCGGCGGGGAGCTGTTTTTT. Combining the CDR3 with reference TRBV5-4 and TRBJ2-2 gives the whole variable domain ETGVTQSPTHLIKTRGQQVTLRCSSQSGHNTVSWYQQALGQGPQFIFQYYREEENGRGNFPPRFSGLQFPNYSSELNVNALELDDSALYLCASSRGLAGAGGELFFGEGSRLTVL.

The chain is built from TRBV7-2 and TRBJ2-3, with TRBD2 identical over 8 bases. V lost 1 base, J lost 4 bases, and 4 bases stayed unmatched. CDR3 size: 15 residues. Germline assignment: CDR1 SGHTA and CDR2 FQGNSA. The CDR3 here is CASSLGLREADTQYF. Written as DNA, the CDR3 is TGTGCCAGCAGCTTAGGTTTGCGGGAGGCAGATACGCAGTATTTT. Complete variable domain (other parts from reference TRBV7-2 and TRBJ2-3): GAGVSQSPSNKVTEKGKDVELRCDPISGHTALYWYRQSLGQGLEFLIYFQGNSAPDKSGLPSDRFSAERTGGSVSTLTIQRTQQEDSAVYLCASSLGLREADTQYFGPGTRLTVL.

The rearrangement uses TRBV27 and TRBJ2-1; D unclear. The germline CDR1 and CDR2 sequences are MNHEY and SMNVEV (reference sequence). The CDR3 has 17 amino acids. V was cut by 2 bases and J by 0 bases, with 14 bases left in between. For the CDR3, the DNA is TGTGCCAGCAGTTTACTTCTTGGCGGAGCCTCCTACAATGAGCAGTTCTTC. Translating it yields CASSLLLGGASYNEQFF.

In DNA form, the CDR3 reads TGTGCCATCAGTGACCCTAACGCGGGGACAGATACGCAGTATTTT. As protein: CAISDPNAGTDTQYF. J is TRBJ2-3 and V is TRBV10-3; TRBD2 is a possible D gene (6 bases). CDR1 and CDR2 (germline): ENHRY, SYGVKD. The CDR3 runs 15 residues. The V and J ends lost 3 bases and 3 bases respectively, with 13 bases between them.

The chain combines TRBV28 with TRBJ2-7, with D possibly being TRBD1 (6 bases). V gave up 7 bases and J gave up 9 bases, with 25 bases separating them. CDR3 length: 15 residues. Germline V lookup: CDR1 MDHEN, CDR2 SYDVKM. CDR3 nucleotides: TGTGCCAGCACCACTAGGGGGAGTACGACTTCTAGGCAGTACTTC. Its translation is CASTTRGSTTSRQYF.

This clone was recorded once. The chain links TRBV6-5 to TRBJ1-5, with D possibly matching TRBD1 (6 bases). V lost 6 bases to trimming and J lost 9 bases, with 15 bases between them. The CDR3 covers 13 residues. Germline V gene data show CDR1 as MNHEY and CDR2 as SVGAGI. CDR3 nucleotide sequence: TGTGCCAGCAGACAGGGATCTTTCTCGCCCCAGCATTTT. As protein: CASRQGSFSPQHF.

As for this clone: This specimen includes other DNA sequences encoding the same CDR3. The rearrangement links TRBV28 to TRBJ1-5; 8 nucleotides align to TRBD1. V was pared by 2 bases and J by 4 bases, with 1 base of the junction left unmatched. This CDR3 has 14 residues. Germline assignment: CDR1 MDHEN and CDR2 SYDVKM. The CDR3 spells CASSLTGGNQPQHF. The CDR3 DNA sequence: TGTGCCAGCAGTTTAACAGGGGGGAATCAGCCCCAGCATTTT. Complete variable domain (other parts from reference TRBV28 and TRBJ1-5): DVKVTQSSRYLVKRTGEKVFLECVQDMDHENMFWYRQDPGLGLRLIYFSYDVKMKEKGDIPEGYSVSREKKERFSLILESASTNQTSMYLCASSLTGGNQPQHFGDGTRLSIL.

V and J are TRBV6-5 and TRBJ2-7; possible D gene TRBD2, 5 bases. The V end was cut by 8 bases, the J end by 5 bases, with 13 bases between. In germline, CDR1 is MNHEY, CDR2 SVGAGI. CDR3 size: 12 residues. The chain's CDR3 is CASGRLTDEQYF. The CDR3 region has the DNA TGTGCCAGCGGGAGACTCACCGACGAGCAGTACTTC.